Sequencing of this TCR beta chain was carried out in a study of blood T cell repertoires in COVID-19. The repertoire was sequenced with immunoSEQ multiplex PCR; TCRdb's copy has only in-frame clones and lacks some. The repertoire has about 170,000 clones, under 80% of them found once; the top ten carry 2.8%. The CDR3 is 12 amino acids. V was pared by 5 bases and J by 5 bases, with 9 bases between. CDR1 is SEHNR, CDR2 FQNEAQ, per germline (reference sequence). Material: peripheral blood. The sequence came from a man between 70 and 80 years old with acute or convalescent COVID-19. The rearrangement uses TRBV7-9 and TRBJ1-1; D is uncertain. CDR3 loop: CASSRAGTEAFF. For the CDR3, the DNA is TGTGCCAGCAGCCGCGCCGGGACTGAAGCTTTCTTT.